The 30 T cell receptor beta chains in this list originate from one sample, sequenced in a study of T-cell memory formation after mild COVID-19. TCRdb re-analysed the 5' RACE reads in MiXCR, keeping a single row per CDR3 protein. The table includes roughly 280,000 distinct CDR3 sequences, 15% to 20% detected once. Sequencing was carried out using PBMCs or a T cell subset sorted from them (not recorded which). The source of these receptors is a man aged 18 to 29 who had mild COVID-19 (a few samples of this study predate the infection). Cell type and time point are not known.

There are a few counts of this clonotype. CDR3 coding DNA: TGTGCCAGCAGGGGACAGGGTTATGAGACCCAGTACTTC. Translation gives CASRGQGYETQYF. This sequence joins TRBV7-9 and TRBJ2-5; 9 bases align to TRBD1. CDR1 SEHNR and CDR2 FQNEAQ come from the germline V gene (reference sequence). Trimming at V came to 6 bases and at J to 5 bases, leaving 4 bases not matched to a gene. The CDR3 sequence is 13 residues long.

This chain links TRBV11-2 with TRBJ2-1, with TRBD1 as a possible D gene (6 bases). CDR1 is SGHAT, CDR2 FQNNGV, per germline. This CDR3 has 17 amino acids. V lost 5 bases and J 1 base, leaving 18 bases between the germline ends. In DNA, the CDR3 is TGTGCCAGCAGCGCCCCACAGGGAATTATGTCCTACAATGAGCAGTTCTTC. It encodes CASSAPQGIMSYNEQFF.

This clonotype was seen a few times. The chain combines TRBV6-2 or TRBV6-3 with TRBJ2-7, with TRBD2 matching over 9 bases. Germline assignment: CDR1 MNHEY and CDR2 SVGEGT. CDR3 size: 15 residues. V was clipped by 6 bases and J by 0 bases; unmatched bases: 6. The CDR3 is CASRQSGGTSYEQYV. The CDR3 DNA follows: TGTGCCAGCAGACAAAGCGGGGGGACCTCCTACGAGCAGTACGTC.

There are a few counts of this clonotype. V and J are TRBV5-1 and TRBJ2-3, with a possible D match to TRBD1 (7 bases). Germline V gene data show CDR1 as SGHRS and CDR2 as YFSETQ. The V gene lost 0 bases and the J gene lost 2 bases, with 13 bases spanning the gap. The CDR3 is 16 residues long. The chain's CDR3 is CASSLEGRGDTDTQYF. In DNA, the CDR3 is TGCGCCAGCAGCTTGGAAGGCAGGGGGGACACAGATACGCAGTATTTT.

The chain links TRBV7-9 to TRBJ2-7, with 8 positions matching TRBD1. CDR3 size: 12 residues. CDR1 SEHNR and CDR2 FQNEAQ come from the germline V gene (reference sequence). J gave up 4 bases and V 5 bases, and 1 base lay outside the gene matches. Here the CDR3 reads CASSRQGYEQYV. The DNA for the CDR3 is TGTGCCAGCAGCCGACAGGGGTACGAGCAGTACGTC.

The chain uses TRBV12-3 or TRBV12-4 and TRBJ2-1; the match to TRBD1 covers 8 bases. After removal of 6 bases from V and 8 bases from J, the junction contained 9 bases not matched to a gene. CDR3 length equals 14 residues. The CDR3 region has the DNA TGTGCCAGCAGATGGGGACAGGTAGGGGATGAGCAGTTCTTC. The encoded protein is CASRWGQVGDEQFF.

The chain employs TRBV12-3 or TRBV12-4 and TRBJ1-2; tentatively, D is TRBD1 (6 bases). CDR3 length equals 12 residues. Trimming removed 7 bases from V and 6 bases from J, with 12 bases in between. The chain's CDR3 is CASTGGRHGYTF. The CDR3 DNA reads TGTGCCAGCACCGGGGGGCGGCATGGCTACACCTTC.

The CDR3 loop is CASSSSVAGRYNSPLHF. CDR3 DNA sequence: TGCGCCAGCAGCAGCTCTGTCGCGGGGAGGTATAATTCACCCCTCCACTTT. This chain uses TRBV5-1 with TRBJ1-6, with D unclear. Germline V lookup: CDR1 SGHRS, CDR2 YFSETQ. The ends were cut back, 4 bases at V and 4 bases at J, with 18 bases in the middle. This CDR3 has 17 residues.

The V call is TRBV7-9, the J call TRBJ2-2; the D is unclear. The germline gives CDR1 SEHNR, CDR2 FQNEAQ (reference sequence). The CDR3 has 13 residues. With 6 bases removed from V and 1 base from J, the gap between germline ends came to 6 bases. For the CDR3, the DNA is TGTGCCAGCAGTCGACAGAACACCGGGGAGCTGTTTTTT. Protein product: CASSRQNTGELFF. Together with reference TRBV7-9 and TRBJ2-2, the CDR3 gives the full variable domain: DTGVSQNPRHKITKRGQNVTFRCDPISEHNRLYWYRQTLGQGPEFLTYFQNEAQLEKSRLLSDRFSAERPKGSFSTLEIQRTEQGDSAMYLCASSRQNTGELFFGEGSRLTVL.

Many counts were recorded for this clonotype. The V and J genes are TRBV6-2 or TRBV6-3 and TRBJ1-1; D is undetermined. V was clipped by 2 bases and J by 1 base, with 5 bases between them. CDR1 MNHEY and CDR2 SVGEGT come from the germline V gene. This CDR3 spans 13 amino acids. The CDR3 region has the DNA TGTGCCAGCAGTTACCAGGAGAACACTGAAGCTTTCTTT. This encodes CASSYQENTEAFF.

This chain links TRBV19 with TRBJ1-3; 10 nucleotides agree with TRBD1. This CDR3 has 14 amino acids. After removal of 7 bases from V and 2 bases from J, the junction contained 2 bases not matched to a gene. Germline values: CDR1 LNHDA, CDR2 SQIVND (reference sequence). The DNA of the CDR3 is TGTGCCAGTATGGACAGGGGGACTGGAAACACCATATATTTT. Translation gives CASMDRGTGNTIYF.

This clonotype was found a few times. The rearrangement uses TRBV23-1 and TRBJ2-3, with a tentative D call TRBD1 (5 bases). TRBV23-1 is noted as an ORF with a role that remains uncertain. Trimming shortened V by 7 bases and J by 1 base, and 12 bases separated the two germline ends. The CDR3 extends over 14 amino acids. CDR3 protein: CASMGPPCTDTQYF. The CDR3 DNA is TGCGCCAGCATGGGGCCACCTTGCACAGATACGCAGTATTTT.

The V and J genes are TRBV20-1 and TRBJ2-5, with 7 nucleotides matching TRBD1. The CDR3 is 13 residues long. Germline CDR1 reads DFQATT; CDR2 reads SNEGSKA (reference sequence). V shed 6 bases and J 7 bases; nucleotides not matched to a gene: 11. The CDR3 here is CSAVTTGTGTQYF. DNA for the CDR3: TGCAGTGCAGTTACGACAGGGACGGGGACCCAGTACTTC.

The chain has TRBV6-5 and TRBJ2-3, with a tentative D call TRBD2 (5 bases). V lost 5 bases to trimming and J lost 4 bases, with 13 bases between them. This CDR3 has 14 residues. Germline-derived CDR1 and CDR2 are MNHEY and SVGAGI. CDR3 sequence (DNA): TGTGCCAGCAGTCCAATCTGGCGGGCAGATACGCAGTATTTT. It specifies CASSPIWRADTQYF.

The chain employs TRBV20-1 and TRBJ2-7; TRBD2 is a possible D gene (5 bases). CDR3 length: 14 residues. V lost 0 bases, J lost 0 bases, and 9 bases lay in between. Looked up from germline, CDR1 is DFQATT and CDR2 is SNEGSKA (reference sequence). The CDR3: CSARDLLGSYEQYF. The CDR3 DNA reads TGCAGTGCTAGAGACTTACTAGGCTCCTACGAGCAGTACTTC.

CDR3 sequence: CASTLQGRQVQFF. The CDR3 bases are TGTGCCAGCACTCTTCAAGGTCGGCAGGTGCAGTTCTTC. The genes are TRBV28 and TRBJ2-1; no reliable D call. Between the trimmed V and J ends, which lost 7 bases and 12 bases, there was a span of 19 bases. From germline, CDR1 is MDHEN and CDR2 SYDVKM. There are 13 residues in the CDR3.

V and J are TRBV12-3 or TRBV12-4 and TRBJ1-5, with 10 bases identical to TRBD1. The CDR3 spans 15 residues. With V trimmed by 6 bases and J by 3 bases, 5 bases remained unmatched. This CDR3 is CASSRGQGYNQPQHF. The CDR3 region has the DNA TGTGCCAGCAGCCGGGGACAGGGGTACAATCAGCCCCAGCATTTT.

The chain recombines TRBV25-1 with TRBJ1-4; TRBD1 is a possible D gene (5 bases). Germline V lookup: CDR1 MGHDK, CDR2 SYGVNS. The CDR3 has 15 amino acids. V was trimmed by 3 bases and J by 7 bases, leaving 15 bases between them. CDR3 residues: CASSESLDKFEKLFF. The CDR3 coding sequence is TGTGCCAGCAGTGAGTCCTTGGACAAATTTGAAAAACTGTTTTTT.

Written as DNA, the CDR3 is TGTGCCAGCAGGCGGACTGGAGCAGATACGCAGTATTTT. Amino acid sequence: CASRRTGADTQYF. V usage is TRBV27 and J usage is TRBJ2-3; possibly TRBD2 for D (5 bases). Germline-derived CDR1 and CDR2 are MNHEY and SMNVEV (reference sequence). V lost 6 bases and J 4 bases, leaving 11 bases between the germline ends. The CDR3 has 13 amino acids.

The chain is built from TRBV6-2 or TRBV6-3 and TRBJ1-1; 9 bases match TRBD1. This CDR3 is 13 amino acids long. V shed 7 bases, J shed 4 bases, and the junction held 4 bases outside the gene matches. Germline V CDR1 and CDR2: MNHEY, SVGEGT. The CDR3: CASIGQGFTEAFF. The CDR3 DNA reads TGTGCCAGCATCGGACAGGGGTTCACTGAAGCTTTCTTT.

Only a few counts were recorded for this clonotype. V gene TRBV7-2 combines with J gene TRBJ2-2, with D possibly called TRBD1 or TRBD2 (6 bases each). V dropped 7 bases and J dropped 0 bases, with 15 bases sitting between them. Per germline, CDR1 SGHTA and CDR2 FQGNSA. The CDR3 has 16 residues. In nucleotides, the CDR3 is TGTGCCAGCACCGGGGGTCGGACAGCGAACACCGGGGAGCTGTTTTTT. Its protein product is CASTGGRTANTGELFF.

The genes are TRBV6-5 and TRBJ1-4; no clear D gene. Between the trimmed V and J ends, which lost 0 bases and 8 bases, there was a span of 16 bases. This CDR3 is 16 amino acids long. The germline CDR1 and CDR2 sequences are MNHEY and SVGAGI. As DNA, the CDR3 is TGTGCCAGCAGTTACTCTCTCCGGTTTACGGGCGAAAAACTGTTTTTT. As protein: CASSYSLRFTGEKLFF.

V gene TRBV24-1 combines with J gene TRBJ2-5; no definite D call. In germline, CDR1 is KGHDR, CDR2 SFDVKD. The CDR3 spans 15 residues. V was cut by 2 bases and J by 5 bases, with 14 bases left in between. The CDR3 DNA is TGTGCCACCAGTGATTCGTCGGAGAGATGGGAGACCCAGTACTTC. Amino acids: CATSDSSERWETQYF.

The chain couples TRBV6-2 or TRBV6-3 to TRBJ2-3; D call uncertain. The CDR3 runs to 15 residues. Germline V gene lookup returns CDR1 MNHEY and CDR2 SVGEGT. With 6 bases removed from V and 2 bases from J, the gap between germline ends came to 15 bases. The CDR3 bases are TGTGCCAGCAGGCCCGACCCACCTATCACAGATACGCAGTATTTT. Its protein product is CASRPDPPITDTQYF.

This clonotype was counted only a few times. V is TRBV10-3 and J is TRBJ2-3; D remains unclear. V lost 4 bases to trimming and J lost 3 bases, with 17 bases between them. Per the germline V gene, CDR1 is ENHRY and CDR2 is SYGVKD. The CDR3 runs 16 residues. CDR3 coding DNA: TGTGCCATCAGTGCCGACCCTCCTAAGGGAACAGATACGCAGTATTTT. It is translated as CAISADPPKGTDTQYF.

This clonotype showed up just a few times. As DNA, the CDR3 is TGTGCCAGCAGCCAAGATGGTCTTAGTTATCAGCCCCAGCATTTT. This encodes CASSQDGLSYQPQHF. This sequence joins TRBV4-2 and TRBJ1-5; D gene unclear. Germline loops: CDR1 LGHNA, CDR2 YNFKEQ. V gave up 0 bases and J gave up 5 bases, with 11 bases separating them. CDR3 size: 15 residues.

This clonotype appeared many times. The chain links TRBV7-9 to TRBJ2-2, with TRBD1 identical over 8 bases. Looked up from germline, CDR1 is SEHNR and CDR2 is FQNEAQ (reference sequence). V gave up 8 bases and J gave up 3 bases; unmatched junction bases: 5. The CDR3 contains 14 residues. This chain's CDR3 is CASADRAYTGELFF. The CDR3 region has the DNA TGTGCCAGCGCGGACAGGGCCTACACCGGGGAGCTGTTTTTT.

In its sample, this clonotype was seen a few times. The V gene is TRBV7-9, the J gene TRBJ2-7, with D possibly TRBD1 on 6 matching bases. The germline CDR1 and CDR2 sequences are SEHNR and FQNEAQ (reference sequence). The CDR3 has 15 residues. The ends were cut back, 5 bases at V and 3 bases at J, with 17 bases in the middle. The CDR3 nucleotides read TGTGCCAGCAGCCCACCCAGGGGTAAGGGCTACGAGCAGTACGTC. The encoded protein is CASSPPRGKGYEQYV.

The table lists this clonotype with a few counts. The CDR3 spells CSVGGGQPQHF. In DNA form, the CDR3 reads TGCAGTGTGGGGGGCGGCCAGCCCCAGCATTTT. The gene calls are TRBV20-1 and TRBJ1-5, with D perhaps TRBD1 (6 bases). The CDR3 spans 11 residues. Germline CDR1 reads DFQATT; CDR2 reads SNEGSKA (reference sequence). V lost 7 bases and J lost 7, with 11 bases in between.

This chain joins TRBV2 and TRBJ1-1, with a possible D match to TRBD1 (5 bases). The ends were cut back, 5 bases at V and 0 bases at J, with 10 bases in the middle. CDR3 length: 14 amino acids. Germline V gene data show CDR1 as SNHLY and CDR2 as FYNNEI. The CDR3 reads CASSNLRVNTEAFF. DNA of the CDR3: TGTGCCAGCAGTAACCTCAGGGTGAACACTGAAGCTTTCTTT.